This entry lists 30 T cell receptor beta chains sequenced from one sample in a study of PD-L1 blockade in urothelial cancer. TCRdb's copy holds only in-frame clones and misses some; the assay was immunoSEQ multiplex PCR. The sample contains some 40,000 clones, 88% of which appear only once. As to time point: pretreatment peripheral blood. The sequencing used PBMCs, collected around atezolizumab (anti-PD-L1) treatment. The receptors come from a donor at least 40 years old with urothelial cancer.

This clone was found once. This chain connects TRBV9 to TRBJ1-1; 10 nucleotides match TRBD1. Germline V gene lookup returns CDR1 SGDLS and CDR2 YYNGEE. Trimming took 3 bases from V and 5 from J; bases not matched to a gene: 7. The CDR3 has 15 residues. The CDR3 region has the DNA TGTGCCAGCAGCGCAAGACAGGGGGCGCCGACTGAAGCTTTCTTT. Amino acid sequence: CASSARQGAPTEAFF.

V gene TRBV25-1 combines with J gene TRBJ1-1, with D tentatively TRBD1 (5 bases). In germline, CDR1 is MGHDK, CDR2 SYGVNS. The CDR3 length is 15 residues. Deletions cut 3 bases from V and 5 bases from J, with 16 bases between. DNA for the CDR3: TGTGCCAGCAGTGATTGGGGGGAGAGTGGGACTGAAGCTTTCTTT. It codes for CASSDWGESGTEAFF.

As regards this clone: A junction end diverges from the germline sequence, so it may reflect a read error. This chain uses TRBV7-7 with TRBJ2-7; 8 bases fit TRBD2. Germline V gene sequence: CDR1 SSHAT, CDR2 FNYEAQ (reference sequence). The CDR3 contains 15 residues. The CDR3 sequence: CASSLLGGGLDEQYF. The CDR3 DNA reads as TGTGCTAGCAGCTTACTCGGGGGGGGATTGGACGAGCAGTACTTC.

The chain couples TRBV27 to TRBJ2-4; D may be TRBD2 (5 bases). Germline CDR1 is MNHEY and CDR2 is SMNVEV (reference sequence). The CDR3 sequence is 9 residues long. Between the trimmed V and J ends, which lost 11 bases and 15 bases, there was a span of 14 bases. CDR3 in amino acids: CAGSSGWYF. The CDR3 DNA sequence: TGTGCCGGTTCGTCGGGGTGGTACTTC.

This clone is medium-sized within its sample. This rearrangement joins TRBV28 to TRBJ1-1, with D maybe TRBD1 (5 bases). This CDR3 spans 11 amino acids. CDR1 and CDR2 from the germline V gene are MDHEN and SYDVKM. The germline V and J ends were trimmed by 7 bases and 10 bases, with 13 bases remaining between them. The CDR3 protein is CASTSGLGAFF. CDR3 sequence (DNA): TGTGCCAGCACCTCGGGACTCGGAGCTTTCTTT. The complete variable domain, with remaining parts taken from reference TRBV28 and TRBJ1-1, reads DVKVTQSSRYLVKRTGEKVFLECVQDMDHENMFWYRQDPGLGLRLIYFSYDVKMKEKGDIPEGYSVSREKKERFSLILESASTNQTSMYLCASTSGLGAFFGQGTRLTVV.

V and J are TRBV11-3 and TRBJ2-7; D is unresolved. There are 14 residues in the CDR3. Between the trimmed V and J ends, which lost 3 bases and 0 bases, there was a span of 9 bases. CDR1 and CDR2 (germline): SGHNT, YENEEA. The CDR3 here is CASSFALSSYEQYF. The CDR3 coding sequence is TGTGCCAGCAGCTTCGCCCTAAGCTCCTACGAGCAGTACTTC.

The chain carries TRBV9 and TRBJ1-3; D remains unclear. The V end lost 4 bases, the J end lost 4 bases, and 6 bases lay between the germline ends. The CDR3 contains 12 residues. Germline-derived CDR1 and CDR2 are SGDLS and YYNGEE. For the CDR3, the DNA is TGTGCCAGCAGCCCCCCGGGAAACACCATATATTTT. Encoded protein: CASSPPGNTIYF.

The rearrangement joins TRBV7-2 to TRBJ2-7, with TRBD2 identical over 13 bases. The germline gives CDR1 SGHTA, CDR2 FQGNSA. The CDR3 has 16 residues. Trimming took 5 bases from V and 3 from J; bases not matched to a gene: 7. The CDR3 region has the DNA TGTGCCAGCAGCCCCACCGGGACTAGCGGGAACTACGAGCAGTACTTC. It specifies CASSPTGTSGNYEQYF.

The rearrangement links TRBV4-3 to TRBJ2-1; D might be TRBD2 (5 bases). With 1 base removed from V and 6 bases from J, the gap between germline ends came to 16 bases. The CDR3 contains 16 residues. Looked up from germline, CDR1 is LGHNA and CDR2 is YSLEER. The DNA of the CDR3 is TGCGCCAGCAGCCAAGGGGTATTTGCGGGTGGCAATGAGCAGTTCTTC. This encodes CASSQGVFAGGNEQFF.

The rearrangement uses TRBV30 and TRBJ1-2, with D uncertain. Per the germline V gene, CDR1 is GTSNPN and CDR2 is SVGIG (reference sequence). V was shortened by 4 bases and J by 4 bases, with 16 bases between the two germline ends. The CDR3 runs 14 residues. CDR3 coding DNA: TGTGCCTGGACCGCCCCGGCCCAGGTCTATGGCTACACCTTC. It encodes CAWTAPAQVYGYTF.

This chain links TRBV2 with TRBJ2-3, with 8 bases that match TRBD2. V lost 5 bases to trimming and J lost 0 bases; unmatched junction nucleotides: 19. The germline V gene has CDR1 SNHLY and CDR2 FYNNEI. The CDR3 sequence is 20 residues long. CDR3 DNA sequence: TGTGCCAGCAGTTCTTCCCCCCTGGCGGGAGGTTCCCCTAGCACAGATACGCAGTATTTT. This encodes CASSSSPLAGGSPSTDTQYF.

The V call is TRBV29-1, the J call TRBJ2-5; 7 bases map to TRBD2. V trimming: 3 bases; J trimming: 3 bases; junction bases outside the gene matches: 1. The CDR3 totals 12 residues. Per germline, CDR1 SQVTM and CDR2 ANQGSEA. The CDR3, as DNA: TGCAGCGTTGAGGCGGGGGAAGAGACCCAGTACTTC. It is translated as CSVEAGEETQYF. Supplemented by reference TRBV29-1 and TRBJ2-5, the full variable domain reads SAVISQKPSRDICQRGTSLTIQCQVDSQVTMMFWYRQQPGQSLTLIATANQGSEATYESGFVIDKFPISRPNLTFSTLTVSNMSPEDSSIYLCSVEAGEETQYFGPGTRLLVL.

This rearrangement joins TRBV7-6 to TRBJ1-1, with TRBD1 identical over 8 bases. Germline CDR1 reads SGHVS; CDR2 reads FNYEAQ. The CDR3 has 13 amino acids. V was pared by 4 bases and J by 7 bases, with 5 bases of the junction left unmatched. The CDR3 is CASSSTGGNEAFF. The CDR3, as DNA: TGTGCCAGCAGCTCTACAGGGGGTAATGAAGCTTTCTTT. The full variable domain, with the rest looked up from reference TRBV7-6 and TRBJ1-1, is GAGVSQSPRYKVTKRGQDVALRCDPISGHVSLYWYRQALGQGPEFLTYFNYEAQQDKSGLPNDRFSAERPEGSISTLTIQRTEQRDSAMYRCASSSTGGNEAFFGQGTRLTVV.

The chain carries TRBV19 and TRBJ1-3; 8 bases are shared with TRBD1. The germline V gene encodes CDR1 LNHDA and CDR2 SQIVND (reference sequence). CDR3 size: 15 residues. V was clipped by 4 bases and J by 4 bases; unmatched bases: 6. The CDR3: CASSRGQARGNTIYF. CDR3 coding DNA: TGTGCCAGTAGTAGGGGACAGGCCAGGGGAAACACCATATATTTT.

The CDR3 is CASSLRGAGGQETQYF. In nucleotides, the CDR3 is TGTGCCAGCAGCCTAAGGGGCGCAGGGGGCCAAGAGACCCAGTACTTC. This chain links TRBV21-1 with TRBJ2-5; the table's D call TRBD1 went unverified against the DNA. TRBV21-1 is a known pseudogene. CDR3 length: 16 residues.

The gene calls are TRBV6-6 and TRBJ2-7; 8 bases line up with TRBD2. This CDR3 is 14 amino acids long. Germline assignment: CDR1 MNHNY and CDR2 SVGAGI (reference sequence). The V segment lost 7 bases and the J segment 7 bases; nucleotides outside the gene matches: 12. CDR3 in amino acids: CASNLAGQRLEQYF. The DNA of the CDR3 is TGTGCCAGCAACCTAGCGGGCCAGAGGTTGGAGCAGTACTTC.

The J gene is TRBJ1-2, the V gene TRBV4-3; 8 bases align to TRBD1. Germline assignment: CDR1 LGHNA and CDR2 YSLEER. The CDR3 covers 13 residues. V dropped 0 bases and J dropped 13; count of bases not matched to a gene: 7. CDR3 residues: CASSQDLDRAATF. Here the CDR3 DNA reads TGCGCCAGCAGCCAAGATCTGGACAGGGCCGCCACCTTC.

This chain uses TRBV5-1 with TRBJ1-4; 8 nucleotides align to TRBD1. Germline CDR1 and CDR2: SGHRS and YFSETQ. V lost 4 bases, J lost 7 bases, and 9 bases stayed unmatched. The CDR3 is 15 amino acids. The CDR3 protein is CASSPDRGSSEKLFF. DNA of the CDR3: TGCGCCAGCAGCCCAGACAGGGGATCTTCTGAAAAACTGTTTTTT.

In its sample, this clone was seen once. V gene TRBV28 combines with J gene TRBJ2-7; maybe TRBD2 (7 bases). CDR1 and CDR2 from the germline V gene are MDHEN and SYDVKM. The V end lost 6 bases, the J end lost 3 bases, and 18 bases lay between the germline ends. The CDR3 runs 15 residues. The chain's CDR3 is CASRTAGGGGYEQYF. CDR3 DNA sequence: TGTGCCAGCAGGACCGCCGGAGGGGGGGGCTACGAGCAGTACTTC.

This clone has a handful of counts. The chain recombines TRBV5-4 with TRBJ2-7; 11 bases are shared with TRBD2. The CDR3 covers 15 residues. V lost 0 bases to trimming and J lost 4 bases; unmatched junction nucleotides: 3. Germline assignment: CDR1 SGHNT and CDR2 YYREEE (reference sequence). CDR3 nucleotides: TGTGCCAGCAGCTTGGGGGGGACTAGCGGATACGAGCAGTACTTC. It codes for CASSLGGTSGYEQYF.

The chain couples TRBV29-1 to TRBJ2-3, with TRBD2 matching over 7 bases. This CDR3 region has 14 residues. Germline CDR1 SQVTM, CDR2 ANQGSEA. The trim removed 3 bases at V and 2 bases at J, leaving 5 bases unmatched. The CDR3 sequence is CSVEGGTATDTQYF. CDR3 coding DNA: TGCAGCGTTGAGGGAGGGACGGCCACAGATACGCAGTATTTT.

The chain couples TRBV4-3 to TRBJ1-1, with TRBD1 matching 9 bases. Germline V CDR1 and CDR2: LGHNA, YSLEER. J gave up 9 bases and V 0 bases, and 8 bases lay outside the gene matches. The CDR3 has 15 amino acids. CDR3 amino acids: CASSQDLGTGRKAFF. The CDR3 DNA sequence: TGCGCCAGCAGCCAAGATTTAGGGACAGGGCGAAAAGCTTTCTTT.

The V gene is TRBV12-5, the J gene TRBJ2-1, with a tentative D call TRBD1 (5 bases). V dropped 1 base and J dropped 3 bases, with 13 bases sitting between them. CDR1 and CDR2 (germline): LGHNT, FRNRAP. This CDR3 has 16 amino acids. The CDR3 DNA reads TGTGCTAGTGGTTTGGGTGGGGCAGACCGCTACAATGAGCAGTTCTTC. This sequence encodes CASGLGGADRYNEQFF.

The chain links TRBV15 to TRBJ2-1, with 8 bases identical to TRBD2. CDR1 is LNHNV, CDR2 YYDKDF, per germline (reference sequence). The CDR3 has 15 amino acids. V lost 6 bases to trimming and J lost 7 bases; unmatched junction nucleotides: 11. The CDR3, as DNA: TGTGCCACCAGGCCGTTGGGACTAGTCTTTAATGAGCAGTTCTTC. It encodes CATRPLGLVFNEQFF.

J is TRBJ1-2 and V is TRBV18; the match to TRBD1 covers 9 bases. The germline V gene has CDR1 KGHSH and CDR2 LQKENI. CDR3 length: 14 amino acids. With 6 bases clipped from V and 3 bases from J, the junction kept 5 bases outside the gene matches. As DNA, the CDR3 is TGTGCCAGCTCCCCAGGACAGGGGCACTATGGCTACACCTTC. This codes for CASSPGQGHYGYTF. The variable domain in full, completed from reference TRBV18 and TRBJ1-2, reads NAGVMQNPRHLVRRRGQEARLRCSPMKGHSHVYWYRQLPEEGLKFMVYLQKENIIDESGMPKERFSAEFPKEGPSILRIQQVVRGDSAAYFCASSPGQGHYGYTFGSGTRLTVV.

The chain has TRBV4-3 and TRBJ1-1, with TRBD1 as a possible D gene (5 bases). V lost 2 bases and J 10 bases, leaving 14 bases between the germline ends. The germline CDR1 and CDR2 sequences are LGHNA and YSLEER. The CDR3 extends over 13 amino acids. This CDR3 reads CASSQQTGSGAFF. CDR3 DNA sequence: TGCGCCAGCAGCCAACAAACAGGATCTGGAGCTTTCTTT.

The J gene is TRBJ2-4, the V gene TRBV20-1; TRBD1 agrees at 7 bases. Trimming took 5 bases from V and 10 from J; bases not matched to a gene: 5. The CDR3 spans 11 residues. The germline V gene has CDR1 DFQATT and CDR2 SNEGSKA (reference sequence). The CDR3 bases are TGCAGTGCTCAGGGGGTAAGGATTCAGTACTTC. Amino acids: CSAQGVRIQYF.

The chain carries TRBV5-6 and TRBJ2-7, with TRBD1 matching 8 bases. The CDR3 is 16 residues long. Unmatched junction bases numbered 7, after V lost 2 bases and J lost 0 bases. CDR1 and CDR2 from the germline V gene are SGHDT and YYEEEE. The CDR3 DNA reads TGTGCCAGCAGCTTAGCCCGGACAGGGCTCTCCTACGAGCAGTACTTC. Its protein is CASSLARTGLSYEQYF.

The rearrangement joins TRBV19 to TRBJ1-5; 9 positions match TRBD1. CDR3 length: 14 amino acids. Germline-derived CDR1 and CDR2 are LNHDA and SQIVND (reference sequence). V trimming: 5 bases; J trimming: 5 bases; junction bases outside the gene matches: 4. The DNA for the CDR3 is TGTGCCAGTAGTGCGAGACAGGGGGATCAGCCCCAGCATTTT. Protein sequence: CASSARQGDQPQHF.

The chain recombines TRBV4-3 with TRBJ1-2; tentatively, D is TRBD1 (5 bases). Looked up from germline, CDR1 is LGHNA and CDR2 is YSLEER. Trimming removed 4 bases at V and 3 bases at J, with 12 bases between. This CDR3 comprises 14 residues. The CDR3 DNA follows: TGCGCCAGCAGCCTTCTTGGGGGGTACTATGGCTACACCTTC. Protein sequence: CASSLLGGYYGYTF.